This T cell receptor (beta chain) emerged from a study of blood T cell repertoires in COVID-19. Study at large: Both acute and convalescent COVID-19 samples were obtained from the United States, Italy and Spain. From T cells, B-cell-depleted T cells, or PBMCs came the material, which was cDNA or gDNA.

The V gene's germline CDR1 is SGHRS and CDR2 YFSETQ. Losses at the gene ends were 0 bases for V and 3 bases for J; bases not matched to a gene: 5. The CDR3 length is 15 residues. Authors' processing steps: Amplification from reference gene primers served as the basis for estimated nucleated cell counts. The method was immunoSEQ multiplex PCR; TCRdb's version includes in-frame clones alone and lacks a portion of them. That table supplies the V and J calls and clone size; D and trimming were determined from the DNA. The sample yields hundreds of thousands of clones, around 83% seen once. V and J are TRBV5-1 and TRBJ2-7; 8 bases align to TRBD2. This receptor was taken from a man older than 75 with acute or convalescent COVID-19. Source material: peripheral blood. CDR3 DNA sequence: TGCGCCAGCAGCTTGGAGAGGACTAGCTTCTACGAGCAGTACTTC. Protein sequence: CASSLERTSFYEQYF.